The clone carrying this TCR beta chain was seen a few times. Antigen specificity is unknown. The record originates from a study of vaccination effects on CD4 cells after COVID-19. In the study overall: Specimens were obtained from a couple of convalescent patients 16 days and one week prior to vaccination. Study findings and constraints: Infection- and vaccine-induced clones contracted markedly late after vaccination.

Before any sequencing was done, the ViraFEST assay used viral peptide pools to expand antigen-specific CD4+ T cells. With more than 9 days of culture completed, CD4+ T cells were isolated. This person caught SARS-CoV-2 sometime from March to December 2020, and PCR testing confirmed the infection. A density of approximately 2.2 million PBMC per well was used; these cells were cultured with 10 IU/ml IL-2 and around 9.6 ug/ml peptides. Sequencing was performed with immunoSEQ multiplex PCR; in TCRdb, only in-frame clones are kept and a portion is missing. Among 20,000 to 30,000 clones listed, approximately 80% were seen once. Germline-derived CDR1 and CDR2 are GTSNPN and SVGIG (reference sequence). The CDR3 has 15 amino acids. Trimming took off 3 bases at V and 4 bases at J, with 15 bases between the two ends.

The sample in question was CD4+ T cells from PBMCs cultured with HCoV-NL63 spike peptides, obtained before COVID-19 vaccination. The chain carries TRBV30 and TRBJ2-2, with D perhaps matching TRBD2 (6 bases). The TCR comes from a human donor who had a prior SARS-CoV-2 infection. CDR3 sequence: CAWRAWEAPTGELFF. The CDR3 nucleotides are TGTGCCTGGAGGGCGTGGGAGGCCCCCACCGGGGAGCTGTTTTTT.